This is a list of T cell receptor beta chains from one sample in a study of spatial heterogeneity in lung cancer. TCRdb redid the calling of the 5' RACE reads with MiXCR, one entry per CDR3 protein. This repertoire shows about 52,000 distinct CDR3 sequences, roughly 6.5% found once; its top ten account for roughly 2.7%. Sequences were derived from PBMCs, sampled at surgery. The receptor set was obtained from a female donor with early-stage non-small cell lung cancer. The CDR3 runs from the conserved cysteine through the conserved F or W. Clone size is stated in some rows and not others, as once, few, many or a class when expanded.

v_gene: TRBV15
abundance: few
j_gene: TRBJ1-4
CDR3aa: CATSSWSTVNEKLFF

v_gene: TRBV30
abundance: -
j_gene: TRBJ2-7
CDR3aa: CAWPGTVTYEQYF

v_gene: TRBV4-2
abundance: many
j_gene: TRBJ2-7
CDR3aa: CASSQDVRREYEQYF

v_gene: TRBV29-1
abundance: medium-sized
j_gene: TRBJ1-5
CDR3aa: CSVGEAGVGNQPQHF

v_gene: TRBV20-1
abundance: few
j_gene: TRBJ2-5
CDR3aa: CSARRDRQETQYF

v_gene: TRBV29-1
abundance: many
j_gene: TRBJ2-3
CDR3aa: CSALTATDTQYF

v_gene: TRBV13
abundance: many
j_gene: TRBJ1-1
CDR3aa: CASSRNTEAFF

v_gene: TRBV12-3/TRBV12-4
abundance: many
j_gene: TRBJ2-1
CDR3aa: CASSLVGGEQFF

v_gene: TRBV5-1
abundance: -
j_gene: TRBJ2-6
CDR3aa: CASSLSSSGANVLTF

v_gene: TRBV7-6
abundance: many
j_gene: TRBJ2-3
CDR3aa: CASSFRGEGSTSTDTQYF

v_gene: TRBV20-1
abundance: few
j_gene: TRBJ2-7
CDR3aa: CSARRGLGPGDEQYF